The 5 T cell receptor beta chains in this list originate from one sample, sequenced in a study of beta chain features in type 1 diabetes. Sequencing targeted expressed TCRB transcripts, as all isolated RNA had been reverse transcribed. This table comes from immunoSEQ multiplex PCR, and its TCRdb copy is limited to in-frame clones, with some not included. The repertoire holds about 360,000 clones, with roughly 12% as singletons. Sequenced: naive CD4+ T cells from blood. The receptors here all came from a man between 18 and 29 years old in good health.

The rearrangement joins TRBV6-4 to TRBJ1-1; D remains unclear. Trimming cost V 2 bases and J 1 base, with 5 bases left between them. Per germline, CDR1 MRHNA and CDR2 SNTAGT. The CDR3 covers 13 residues. CDR3 DNA: TGTGCCAGCAGTGACCGTTGGAACACTGAAGCTTTCTTT. This translates into CASSDRWNTEAFF.

The chain carries TRBV18 and TRBJ2-7, with 7 nucleotides matching TRBD1. Unmatched junction bases numbered 5, after V lost 3 bases and J lost 3 bases. This CDR3 has 14 residues. The V gene's germline CDR1 is KGHSH and CDR2 LQKENI. The CDR3, as DNA: TGTGCCAGCTCACCCGGACAGGCTTTCTACGAGCAGTACTTC. Its translation is CASSPGQAFYEQYF.

CDR3 bases: TGTGCCAGCGAGGACTTGGAGACCCAGTACTTC. Protein sequence: CASEDLETQYF. V usage is TRBV7-9 and J usage is TRBJ2-5; TRBD2 is a possible D gene (5 bases). This CDR3 contains 11 residues. V dropped 8 bases and J dropped 5 bases, with 9 bases sitting between them. Per germline, CDR1 SEHNR and CDR2 FQNEAQ (reference sequence).

This clone appeared a few times. The chain employs TRBV15 and TRBJ2-2, with D possibly TRBD2 on 6 matching bases. The V end lost 0 bases, the J end lost 2 bases, and 13 bases lay between the germline ends. This CDR3 is 17 amino acids long. Germline CDR1 and CDR2: LNHNV and YYDKDF (reference sequence). The CDR3 loop reads CATSRDNWDFNTGELFF. The CDR3 DNA reads as TGTGCCACCAGCAGAGATAATTGGGACTTCAACACCGGGGAGCTGTTTTTT.

This clone was counted between two and nine times. V is TRBV19 and J is TRBJ2-2; 8 bases are shared with TRBD1. V shed 5 bases and J 7 bases; nucleotides not matched to a gene: 6. This CDR3 comprises 14 residues. Germline-derived CDR1 and CDR2 are LNHDA and SQIVND (reference sequence). This CDR3 is CASSRDRGGGELFF. In DNA, the CDR3 is TGTGCCAGTAGTCGAGACAGGGGCGGCGGGGAGCTGTTTTTT.